The next 16 T cell receptor beta chains were all read from a single sample in a study of T cells in Graves' hyperthyroidism and ophthalmopathy. Authors of the study amplified TCR beta CDR3 regions from RNA transcripts. The HTBI primer set drove a first-round RT-PCR of the TCR CDR3. TCRdb ran MiXCR on the multiplex PCR reads and lists one entry per CDR3 protein. The table has fewer than 750,000 distinct CDR3 sequences, under 60% seen once. The sample was peripheral blood or thyroid tissue (not recorded which). Receptors originate from a woman aged 18-29 years with Graves' hyperthyroidism.

The chain recombines TRBV20-1 with TRBJ2-7, with a weak D call TRBD1 (6 bases). The assigned J gene may be wrong: the sequence end matches TRBJ2-1 better. This CDR3 is built from 17 residues. CDR1 is DFQATT, CDR2 SNEGSKA, per germline (reference sequence). CDR3: CSANTKEPGHRFNEQFF. The CDR3 DNA reads TGCAGTGCTAATACCAAAGAACCGGGACACCGGTTCAATGAGCAGTTCTTC.

Many counts were recorded for this clonotype. The CDR3 loop reads CASSPGTGHYLGNTEAFF. The DNA of the CDR3 is TGTGCCAGCAGCCCCGGGACAGGGCATTACTTAGGGAACACTGAAGCTTTCTTT. The chain recombines TRBV9 with TRBJ1-1; the match to TRBD1 covers 9 bases. V lost 4 bases to trimming and J lost 1 base; unmatched junction nucleotides: 14. The CDR3 has 18 residues. The germline V gene encodes CDR1 SGDLS and CDR2 YYNGEE.

This clonotype was counted a few times. The chain uses TRBV7-8 and TRBJ1-6, with D unclear. Trimming cost V 9 bases and J 6 bases, with 0 bases left between them. CDR1 and CDR2 from the germline V gene are SGHVS and FQNEAQ. The CDR3 covers 9 residues. In nucleotides, the CDR3 is TGTGCCAGTAATTCACCCCTCCACTTT. Amino acid sequence: CASNSPLHF. Full variable domain (outside the CDR3, taken from reference TRBV7-8 and TRBJ1-6): GAGVSQSPRYKVAKRGQDVALRCDPISGHVSLFWYQQALGQGPEFLTYFQNEAQLDKSGLPSDRFFAERPEGSVSTLKIQRTQQEDSAVYLCASNSPLHFGNGTRLTVT.

As concerns this clonotype: One end of the junction is discordant with germline, which a read error may explain. The chain combines TRBV20-1 with TRBJ1-4, with a possible D match to TRBD1 (6 bases). CDR3 length: 18 residues. In germline, CDR1 is DFQATT, CDR2 SNEGSKA (reference sequence). The CDR3 sequence: CSARGAGGRHATSEKLFF. In nucleotides, the CDR3 is TGCAGTGCTAGGGGGGCCGGGGGACGCCATGCAACTAGTGAAAAACTGTTTTTT.

The chain has TRBV15 and TRBJ2-7; the D is unclear. The V gene lost 3 bases and the J gene lost 1 base, with 10 bases spanning the gap. The germline V gene has CDR1 LNHNV and CDR2 YYDKDF (reference sequence). The CDR3 loop spans 14 amino acids. CDR3 in DNA: TGTGCCACCAGCAGTGATACTGGTTCCTACGAGCAGTACTTC. Translation: CATSSDTGSYEQYF.

This clonotype was seen ten or more times. CDR3 region: CASSQDIRFPEAFF. As DNA, the CDR3 is TGTGCCAGCAGCCAAGATATCAGGTTCCCTGAAGCTTTCTTT. The chain recombines TRBV3-1 with TRBJ1-1, with D unclear. Deletions cut 0 bases from V and 6 bases from J, with 11 bases between. There are 14 residues in the CDR3. Per the germline V gene, CDR1 is LGHDT and CDR2 is YNNKEL (reference sequence). The complete variable domain, with remaining parts taken from reference TRBV3-1 and TRBJ1-1, reads DTAVSQTPKYLVTQMGNDKSIKCEQNLGHDTMYWYKQDSKKFLKIMFSYNNKELIINETVPNRFSPKSPDKAHLNLHINSLELGDSAVYFCASSQDIRFPEAFFGQGTRLTVV.

V gene TRBV12-3 or TRBV12-4 combines with J gene TRBJ1-5; 10 positions agree with TRBD1. The V gene end was trimmed by 6 bases and the J gene end by 7 bases; junction bases not matched to a gene: 9. CDR3 length: 15 residues. CDR3 nucleotides: TGTGCCAGCAGCCCGACAGGGGGCTACGAGCAGCCCCAGCATTTT. It is translated as CASSPTGGYEQPQHF.

The chain employs TRBV19 and TRBJ1-3; D uncertain. The CDR3 has 12 residues. Germline assignment: CDR1 LNHDA and CDR2 SQIVND (reference sequence). Trimming shortened V by 6 bases and J by 4 bases, and 7 bases separated the two germline ends. CDR3 loop: CASSPRGNTIYF. For the CDR3, the DNA is TGTGCCAGTAGCCCTCGGGGAAACACCATATATTTT. The full variable domain, rest sourced from reference TRBV19 and TRBJ1-3, is DGGITQSPKYLFRKEGQNVTLSCEQNLNHDAMYWYRQDPGQGLRLIYYSQIVNDFQKGDIAEGYSVSREKKESFPLTVTSAQKNPTAFYLCASSPRGNTIYFGEGSWLTVV.

J is TRBJ1-1 and V is TRBV29-1; D gene unclear. V was cut by 5 bases and J by 6 bases, with 10 bases left in between. Germline-derived CDR1 and CDR2 are SQVTM and ANQGSEA. The CDR3 is made up of 11 amino acids. CDR3 DNA: TGCAGCGTTCGGGGTAATCCTGAAGCTTTCTTT. This encodes CSVRGNPEAFF.

The sample holds many counts of this clonotype. The chain employs TRBV12-3 or TRBV12-4 and TRBJ1-2, with D hard to call. The V and J ends lost 6 bases and 8 bases respectively, with 25 bases between them. The CDR3 spans 16 residues. CDR3 protein: CASSPLSVGLDSGYTF. The CDR3 region has the DNA TGTGCCAGCAGCCCACTTTCAGTTGGGCTAGATTCCGGCTACACCTTC.

This clonotype was seen many times. The chain links TRBV27 to TRBJ1-2, with D unresolved. The germline V and J ends were trimmed by 0 bases and 5 bases, with 10 bases remaining between them. This CDR3 is built from 14 residues. Germline CDR1 is MNHEY and CDR2 is SMNVEV (reference sequence). The CDR3, as DNA: TGTGCCAGCAGTTTATCGGTCCCCAGTTATGGCTACACCTTC. Encoded protein: CASSLSVPSYGYTF.

This clonotype was observed many times. This chain connects TRBV20-1 to TRBJ1-5; 11 nucleotides align to TRBD1. V shed 7 bases, J shed 2 bases, and the junction held 4 bases outside the gene matches. CDR3 length: 14 residues. Germline values: CDR1 DFQATT, CDR2 SNEGSKA (reference sequence). The CDR3 bases are TGCAGTGGGACAGGGGGCTTTGGCAATCAGCCCCAGCATTTT. Translated: CSGTGGFGNQPQHF.

The rearrangement links TRBV19 to TRBJ1-5, with 7 bases lining up with TRBD1. Trimming took 6 bases from V and 2 from J; bases not matched to a gene: 7. There are 15 residues in the CDR3. Germline lookup yields CDR1 LNHDA and CDR2 SQIVND (reference sequence). CDR3 coding DNA: TGTGCCAGTAGGAGGACAGGAAGAGGCAATCAGCCCCAGCATTTT. This codes for CASRRTGRGNQPQHF.

The rearrangement joins TRBV7-8 to TRBJ1-4; D possibly corresponds to TRBD1 (5 bases). Trimming took 3 bases from V and 6 from J, leaving 11 bases between them. CDR1 and CDR2 (germline): SGHVS, FQNEAQ. The CDR3 spans 14 residues. For the CDR3, the DNA is TGTGCCAGCAGCTTGGGGGGAGGGTATGAAAAACTGTTTTTT. Residues: CASSLGGGYEKLFF.

There are a few counts of this clonotype. The chain has TRBV30 and TRBJ1-2, with a weak D call TRBD1 (6 bases). Trimming stripped 0 bases from V and 8 bases from J, with 16 bases between. The CDR3 has 14 residues. Germline assignment: CDR1 GTSNPN and CDR2 SVGIG (reference sequence). CDR3 loop: CAWSVFPGQSGYTF. In nucleotides, the CDR3 is TGTGCCTGGAGTGTCTTTCCCGGACAGTCCGGCTACACCTTC.

This clonotype was detected ten times or more. The V and J genes are TRBV24-1 and TRBJ1-1, with D uncertain. The CDR3 is made up of 13 amino acids. Trimming removed 7 bases from V and 4 bases from J, with 12 bases in between. Germline V lookup: CDR1 KGHDR, CDR2 SFDVKD. The CDR3 spells CATRNREGTEAFF. The CDR3 nucleotides read TGTGCCACCAGAAATAGGGAGGGCACTGAAGCTTTCTTT.